This entry lists 32 T cell receptor beta chains sequenced from one sample in a study of shared clonotypes between healthy human individuals. Clones were sequenced by immunoSEQ multiplex PCR, and TCRdb holds only the in-frame ones, with some missing. The data hold 400,000 to 550,000 clones, with around 80% observed a single time. The sequenced sample was PBMCs. The receptors stem from a woman in her forties in good health. Some clones in this sample may be carry-over from other donors' samples.

The chain employs TRBV7-9 and TRBJ2-6, with unresolved D. Germline V gene data show CDR1 as SEHNR and CDR2 as FQNEAQ (reference sequence). This CDR3 has 17 amino acids. V lost 2 bases and J lost 3, with 14 bases in between. CDR3 nucleotides: TGTGCCAGCAGCTTACGAGGTTTGGCTAATGGGGCCAACGTCCTGACTTTC. Its protein product is CASSLRGLANGANVLTF.

V and J are TRBV7-8 and TRBJ1-5; the match to TRBD1 covers 7 bases. Germline assignment: CDR1 SGHVS and CDR2 FQNEAQ. This CDR3 is 15 amino acids long. The V gene end was trimmed by 2 bases and the J gene end by 2 bases; junction bases not matched to a gene: 3. The CDR3 sequence is CASSLRGGGNQPQHF. The DNA of the CDR3 is TGTGCCAGCAGCTTAAGAGGGGGCGGCAATCAGCCCCAGCATTTT.

This clone was counted at least ten times. The CDR3 region has the DNA TGTGCCAGCAGCCCCACAGGGAATTTGGCTATAAATCAGCCCCAGCATTTT. This encodes CASSPTGNLAINQPQHF. The chain combines TRBV28 with TRBJ1-5, with TRBD1 as a possible D gene (6 bases). The CDR3 has 17 amino acids. Between the trimmed V and J ends, which lost 6 bases and 4 bases, there was a span of 22 bases. The germline CDR1 and CDR2 sequences are MDHEN and SYDVKM.

This chain connects TRBV19 to TRBJ1-5, with 8 bases matching TRBD1. V lost 1 base to trimming and J lost 7 bases; unmatched junction nucleotides: 3. The germline gives CDR1 LNHDA, CDR2 SQIVND (reference sequence). This CDR3 has 14 residues. CDR3 nucleotides: TGTGCCAGTAGTATAGGTGACAGGGGCCAGCCCCAGCATTTT. Translated, it gives CASSIGDRGQPQHF.

The chain carries TRBV5-4 and TRBJ2-3; D uncertain. The V end was cut by 6 bases, the J end by 2 bases, with 7 bases between. The CDR3 runs 12 residues. Per germline, CDR1 SGHNT and CDR2 YYREEE (reference sequence). CDR3: CASTVDTDTQYF. As DNA, the CDR3 is TGTGCCAGCACCGTCGACACAGATACGCAGTATTTT.

This clone was picked up one time. V and J are TRBV11-2 and TRBJ1-6; the match to TRBD1 covers 10 bases. V dropped 3 bases and J dropped 6; count of bases not matched to a gene: 2. Per germline, CDR1 SGHAT and CDR2 FQNNGV. The CDR3 sequence is 15 residues long. The CDR3 DNA reads as TGTGCCAGCAGCTTGGGGACAGGGGCTAATTCACCCCTCCACTTT. Its translation is CASSLGTGANSPLHF.

This clone has only a few counts. V usage is TRBV10-2 and J usage is TRBJ1-5; tentatively, D is TRBD1 (5 bases). The CDR3 sequence is 13 residues long. The V and J ends lost 10 bases and 3 bases respectively, with 13 bases between them. Germline V gene sequence: CDR1 WSHSY, CDR2 SAAADI. The CDR3 loop reads CATADGHNQPQHF. The CDR3 DNA reads as TGCGCCACCGCTGACGGACACAATCAGCCCCAGCATTTT.

The chain is built from TRBV18 and TRBJ2-2; D is ambiguous. Trimming pared 0 bases from V and 3 bases from J, leaving 11 bases between. The CDR3 totals 16 residues. Germline V gene data show CDR1 as KGHSH and CDR2 as LQKENI. The CDR3 loop is CASSPPGGRDTGELFF. CDR3 sequence (DNA): TGTGCCAGCTCACCACCAGGTGGACGGGACACCGGGGAGCTGTTTTTT.

The chain uses TRBV11-3 and TRBJ2-2, with D unclear. V was pared by 2 bases and J by 4 bases, with 8 bases between. CDR1 is SGHNT, CDR2 YENEEA, per germline. The CDR3 loop spans 14 amino acids. CDR3 loop: CASSLNFLTGELFF. CDR3 DNA sequence: TGTGCCAGCAGCTTAAACTTCCTCACCGGGGAGCTGTTTTTT. The complete variable domain, with remaining parts taken from reference TRBV11-3 and TRBJ2-2, reads EAGVVQSPRYKIIEKKQPVAFWCNPISGHNTLYWYLQNLGQGPELLIRYENEEAVDDSQLPKDRFSAERLKGVDSTLKIQPAELGDSAVYLCASSLNFLTGELFFGEGSRLTVL.

Only a few counts were recorded for this clone. The gene calls are TRBV5-1 and TRBJ2-3; 8 positions match TRBD1. In germline, CDR1 is SGHRS, CDR2 YFSETQ. The junction had 6 bases not matched to a gene; V was cut back by 4 bases and J by 2 bases. This CDR3 spans 15 amino acids. CDR3 residues: CASSPLGQVTDTQYF. CDR3 nucleotides: TGCGCCAGCAGCCCACTGGGACAGGTCACAGATACGCAGTATTTT.

The chain is built from TRBV27 and TRBJ2-2; tentatively, D is TRBD2 (5 bases). Germline CDR1 reads MNHEY; CDR2 reads SMNVEV (reference sequence). The CDR3 loop spans 15 amino acids. V lost 6 bases and J lost 0, with 11 bases in between. CDR3 residues: CASRRAGPNTGELFF. The CDR3 DNA follows: TGTGCCAGCAGGAGGGCGGGTCCGAACACCGGGGAGCTGTTTTTT.

The chain has TRBV19 and TRBJ2-2; no firm D call. The V end lost 3 bases, the J end lost 10 bases, and 6 bases lay between the germline ends. Looked up from germline, CDR1 is LNHDA and CDR2 is SQIVND (reference sequence). The CDR3 has 11 amino acids. As DNA, the CDR3 is TGTGCCAGTAGTATCAGACAGGAGCTGTTTTTT. Protein sequence: CASSIRQELFF.

The chain joins TRBV5-1 to TRBJ2-5; TRBD2 matches at 8 bases. J was trimmed by 8 bases and V by 7 bases; bases with no gene match: 7. Looked up from germline, CDR1 is SGHRS and CDR2 is YFSETQ. CDR3 length equals 12 residues. CDR3 sequence (DNA): TGCGCCAGCGCACGGGAGGGAGTTACCCAGTACTTC. It encodes CASAREGVTQYF.

The chain has TRBV7-2 and TRBJ2-7, with D maybe TRBD1 (6 bases). Germline V gene sequence: CDR1 SGHTA, CDR2 FQGNSA. CDR3 length: 14 residues. Trimming took off 6 bases at V and 7 bases at J, with 19 bases between the two ends. The CDR3 DNA reads TGTGCCAGCAGGACAACAGGGTACCTACGAGAGCAGTACTTC. This translates into CASRTTGYLREQYF.

In its sample, this clone was seen a few times. The same CDR3 also results from other DNA sequences found in this sample. The chain couples TRBV9 to TRBJ2-7; 12 nucleotides line up with TRBD2. This CDR3 spans 14 amino acids. The germline V gene encodes CDR1 SGDLS and CDR2 YYNGEE. The junction had 2 bases not matched to a gene; V was cut back by 3 bases and J by 4 bases. The CDR3 here is CASSAGTSGYEQYF. CDR3 in DNA: TGTGCCAGCAGCGCAGGGACTAGCGGGTACGAGCAGTACTTC.

This clone was observed at least ten times. This sequence joins TRBV18 and TRBJ2-7, with D possibly being TRBD1 (6 bases). The CDR3 runs to 14 residues. V was clipped by 3 bases and J by 5 bases, with 14 bases between them. Germline values: CDR1 KGHSH, CDR2 LQKENI. The DNA of the CDR3 is TGTGCCAGCTCACCGATCCACAGGGAACACGAGCAGTACTTC. It codes for CASSPIHREHEQYF.

The rearrangement joins TRBV30 to TRBJ1-1; 8 bases agree with TRBD1. The CDR3 spans 15 residues. With V trimmed by 7 bases and J by 0 bases, 10 bases remained unmatched. Germline V gives CDR1 GTSNPN, CDR2 SVGIG (reference sequence). CDR3 sequence (DNA): TGTGCCTACTCGGACAGGGCCCTTATGAACACTGAAGCTTTCTTT. Amino acid sequence: CAYSDRALMNTEAFF.

V gene TRBV7-8 combines with J gene TRBJ2-3, with 7 bases aligning to TRBD1. CDR3 length: 13 residues. In germline, CDR1 is SGHVS, CDR2 FQNEAQ. V lost 2 bases to trimming and J lost 5 bases; unmatched junction nucleotides: 1. The CDR3 reads CASSLNRGDTQYF. CDR3 nucleotide sequence: TGTGCCAGCAGCTTAAACAGGGGAGATACGCAGTATTTT.

The rearrangement uses TRBV5-1 and TRBJ2-3; D possibly corresponds to TRBD2 (7 bases). CDR3 length: 15 amino acids. Between the trimmed V and J ends, which lost 4 bases and 2 bases, there was a span of 14 bases. CDR1 is SGHRS, CDR2 YFSETQ, per germline. For the CDR3, the DNA is TGCGCCAGCAGCCCTGAGGGGGGGGTCACAGATACGCAGTATTTT. Translating gives CASSPEGGVTDTQYF.

The genes are TRBV7-9 and TRBJ2-1, with D tentatively TRBD1 (5 bases). Trimming stripped 3 bases from V and 7 bases from J, with 7 bases between. The CDR3 has 12 residues. Germline V gives CDR1 SEHNR, CDR2 FQNEAQ (reference sequence). The CDR3 DNA is TGTGCCAGCAGCTTGACAGTTAATGAGCAGTTCTTC. It is translated as CASSLTVNEQFF. The full variable domain, completed using reference TRBV7-9 and TRBJ2-1, is DTGVSQNPRHKITKRGQNVTFRCDPISEHNRLYWYRQTLGQGPEFLTYFQNEAQLEKSRLLSDRFSAERPKGSFSTLEIQRTEQGDSAMYLCASSLTVNEQFFGPGTRLTVL.

This clone was seen just once. The V and J genes are TRBV25-1 and TRBJ1-6; 9 bases agree with TRBD1. Germline V CDR1 and CDR2: MGHDK, SYGVNS. CDR3 length equals 17 residues. V lost 1 base to trimming and J lost 3 bases; unmatched junction nucleotides: 4. CDR3 amino acids: CASSELGTGSYNSPLHF. CDR3 nucleotide sequence: TGTGCCAGCAGTGAATTAGGGACAGGGAGCTATAATTCACCCCTCCACTTT.

In this sample, this clone turned up a few times. V and J are TRBV19 and TRBJ1-1, with D possibly being TRBD1 (5 bases). The CDR3 is 14 residues long. Trimming took off 4 bases at V and 1 base at J, with 10 bases between the two ends. CDR1 is LNHDA and CDR2 is SQIVND in the germline V gene (reference sequence). The CDR3 loop reads CASSRVGQNTEAFF. DNA for the CDR3: TGTGCCAGTAGTAGGGTAGGACAGAACACTGAAGCTTTCTTT.

CDR3 amino acids: CASSHWLAGGGELFF. As DNA, the CDR3 is TGTGCCAGCAGCCACTGGCTAGCGGGAGGGGGGGAGCTGTTTTTT. This rearrangement joins TRBV28 to TRBJ2-2; TRBD2 agrees at 12 bases. Germline V gene sequence: CDR1 MDHEN, CDR2 SYDVKM. This CDR3 comprises 15 residues. J was trimmed by 8 bases and V by 6 bases; bases with no gene match: 7.

This clone has only a few counts. This rearrangement joins TRBV19 to TRBJ2-7, with no clear D. CDR3 length: 13 residues. V was trimmed by 3 bases and J by 4 bases, leaving 10 bases between them. The V gene's germline CDR1 is LNHDA and CDR2 SQIVND (reference sequence). CDR3 loop: CASSIGSDYEQYF. The DNA for the CDR3 is TGTGCCAGTAGTATTGGGTCCGATTACGAGCAGTACTTC.

This chain links TRBV5-1 with TRBJ2-7, with 12 nucleotides matching TRBD2. This CDR3 has 16 amino acids. Germline CDR1 SGHRS, CDR2 YFSETQ. Unmatched junction bases numbered 4, after V lost 0 bases and J lost 3 bases. CDR3: CASSLARTSGNYEQYF. CDR3 sequence (DNA): TGCGCCAGCAGCTTGGCTAGGACTAGCGGGAACTACGAGCAGTACTTC.

The V call is TRBV5-4, the J call TRBJ2-6; D may be TRBD2 (6 bases). Germline V gene data show CDR1 as SGHNT and CDR2 as YYREEE (reference sequence). This CDR3 spans 16 amino acids. Trimming stripped 2 bases from V and 2 bases from J, with 11 bases between. The DNA of the CDR3 is TGTGCCAGCAGCTTATCGGGAGCCGCTGGGGCCAACGTCCTGACTTTC. It encodes CASSLSGAAGANVLTF.

Only a few counts were recorded for this clone. The chain joins TRBV6-1 to TRBJ2-1; 8 nucleotides agree with TRBD1. In germline, CDR1 is MNHNS, CDR2 SASEGT. V dropped 7 bases and J dropped 4; count of bases not matched to a gene: 9. CDR3 length: 15 amino acids. The CDR3 here is CASKVQRTGYNEQFF. CDR3 in DNA: TGTGCCAGCAAGGTCCAGCGGACAGGGTACAATGAGCAGTTCTTC.

There are a few counts of this clone. Other DNA sequences in the sample encode the same CDR3. The V gene is TRBV28, the J gene TRBJ1-5, with D possibly TRBD1 on 6 matching bases. V was cut by 6 bases and J by 7 bases, with 13 bases left in between. CDR3 length equals 13 residues. CDR1 is MDHEN and CDR2 is SYDVKM in the germline V gene. CDR3 DNA: TGTGCCAGCAGCGACCCGGGACAACAGCCCCAGCATTTT. Encoded protein: CASSDPGQQPQHF.

This chain connects TRBV18 to TRBJ1-4; D uncertain. Germline CDR1 and CDR2: KGHSH and LQKENI. The length of the CDR3 is 13 residues. V dropped 6 bases and J dropped 4 bases, with 9 bases sitting between them. The CDR3 DNA reads as TGTGCCAGCTCCCGGGATAATAATGAAAAACTGTTTTTT. Amino acid sequence: CASSRDNNEKLFF. Together with reference TRBV18 and TRBJ1-4, the CDR3 gives the full variable domain: NAGVMQNPRHLVRRRGQEARLRCSPMKGHSHVYWYRQLPEEGLKFMVYLQKENIIDESGMPKERFSAEFPKEGPSILRIQQVVRGDSAAYFCASSRDNNEKLFFGSGTQLSVL.

The chain links TRBV30 to TRBJ2-2; tentative D call: TRBD2 (6 bases). V was cut by 3 bases and J by 6 bases, with 11 bases left in between. The CDR3 covers 13 residues. The germline V gene has CDR1 GTSNPN and CDR2 SVGIG (reference sequence). This chain's CDR3 is CAWRLASAGELFF. The CDR3 coding sequence is TGTGCCTGGAGACTAGCCAGTGCCGGGGAGCTGTTTTTT.

The CDR3 loop reads CASSLVSIWSSYEQYF. The CDR3 DNA is TGTGCCAGCAGCTTAGTCTCGATTTGGAGCTCCTACGAGCAGTACTTC. V gene TRBV7-9 combines with J gene TRBJ2-7; D remains unclear. Germline V gene lookup returns CDR1 SEHNR and CDR2 FQNEAQ (reference sequence). This CDR3 has 16 amino acids. V lost 1 base to trimming and J lost 0 bases, with 13 bases between them.

V gene TRBV9 combines with J gene TRBJ1-2, with D perhaps TRBD1 (5 bases). Germline V gene sequence: CDR1 SGDLS, CDR2 YYNGEE. V lost 0 bases and J lost 4, with 10 bases in between. The CDR3 has 14 residues. DNA for the CDR3: TGTGCCAGCAGCGTAGCGACAGATGGCTATGGCTACACCTTC. Amino acid sequence: CASSVATDGYGYTF.